What follows are 27 T cell receptor beta chains derived from one specimen sequenced in a study of shared clonotypes between healthy human individuals. TCRdb's copy holds only in-frame clones and misses some; the assay was immunoSEQ multiplex PCR. The data show about 640,000 clones, about two thirds seen once. Sequencing was carried out using memory CD4+ T cells sorted from blood. The subset was: CD45RA-negative fraction. The receptor source for this set is a woman younger than 45 in good health.

This clone occurred a few times. The CDR3: CASGPPAYGYTF. The CDR3 DNA is TGTGCCAGCGGTCCCCCGGCTTATGGCTACACCTTC. This chain connects TRBV28 to TRBJ1-2, with unresolved D. CDR1 MDHEN and CDR2 SYDVKM come from the germline V gene. This CDR3 has 12 residues. V dropped 8 bases and J dropped 5 bases, with 12 bases sitting between them.

This clone was counted a few times. The V gene is TRBV27, the J gene TRBJ1-5; perhaps TRBD1 as D (6 bases). The germline V gene encodes CDR1 MNHEY and CDR2 SMNVEV (reference sequence). The V end was cut by 5 bases, the J end by 7 bases, with 15 bases between. This CDR3 is 14 amino acids long. DNA for the CDR3: TGTGCCAGCAGTCAACAGGGTGGCTGGCAGCCCCAGCATTTT. As protein: CASSQQGGWQPQHF.

In regard to this clone: Other DNA variants within this sample encode the same CDR3. The rearrangement links TRBV4-1 to TRBJ1-3; 7 bases match TRBD1. Germline CDR1 reads MGHRA; CDR2 reads YSYEKL. This CDR3 region has 15 residues. Unmatched junction bases numbered 2, after V lost 3 bases and J lost 0 bases. DNA for the CDR3: TGCGCCAGCAGCCAGGGACAGAGCTCTGGAAACACCATATATTTT. Its protein product is CASSQGQSSGNTIYF.

This clone was recorded only once. V gene TRBV5-1 combines with J gene TRBJ1-4; D is uncertain. The V gene lost 3 bases and the J gene lost 6 bases, with 6 bases spanning the gap. Germline V gives CDR1 SGHRS, CDR2 YFSETQ. The CDR3 loop spans 12 amino acids. The CDR3 is CASSSDYEKLFF. CDR3 DNA: TGCGCCAGCAGCTCGGATTATGAAAAACTGTTTTTT.

The chain carries TRBV6-5 and TRBJ2-2; D tentatively reads TRBD1 or TRBD2 (5 bases each). Trimming removed 6 bases at V and 0 bases at J, with 11 bases between. The CDR3 spans 15 residues. Germline loops: CDR1 MNHEY, CDR2 SVGAGI. CDR3 coding DNA: TGTGCCAGCAGCCCGGGACGCCCGAACACCGGGGAGCTGTTTTTT. The encoded protein is CASSPGRPNTGELFF.

The chain has TRBV30 and TRBJ1-5, with D perhaps TRBD1 (5 bases). There are 14 residues in the CDR3. Deletions cut 0 bases from V and 7 bases from J, with 13 bases between. Looked up from germline, CDR1 is GTSNPN and CDR2 is SVGIG (reference sequence). DNA for the CDR3: TGTGCCTGGAGTGTAGTTTTAGGGGAGCAGCCCCAGCATTTT. This translates into CAWSVVLGEQPQHF.

Details on this clone: A far larger clone lies a single base away; this is likely a read error. The V call is TRBV5-1, the J call TRBJ2-3; no clear D. V was clipped by 3 bases and J by 0 bases, with 2 bases between them. The CDR3 spans 12 residues. Germline V lookup: CDR1 SGHRS, CDR2 YFSETQ. CDR3 in amino acids: CASSYSTDTQYF. The CDR3 nucleotides read TGCGCCAGCAGCTATAGCACAGATACGCAGTATTTT.

The gene calls are TRBV19 and TRBJ2-7; a weak D match, TRBD2 (5 bases). This CDR3 region has 13 residues. CDR1 LNHDA and CDR2 SQIVND come from the germline V gene (reference sequence). V was clipped by 4 bases and J by 0 bases, with 7 bases between them. The CDR3 sequence is CASSSGHSYEQYF. DNA for the CDR3: TGTGCCAGTAGTAGCGGGCACTCCTACGAGCAGTACTTC.

The chain combines TRBV5-1 with TRBJ1-1; D uncertain. The CDR3 has 13 amino acids. CDR1 SGHRS and CDR2 YFSETQ come from the germline V gene. Between the trimmed V and J ends, which lost 2 bases and 4 bases, there was a span of 9 bases. The CDR3 DNA follows: TGCGCCAGCAGCTTCCCCGGCAGCACTGAAGCTTTCTTT. It specifies CASSFPGSTEAFF.

About this clone: Within the sample, other DNA sequences also encode this same CDR3. The chain joins TRBV11-2 to TRBJ2-3, with TRBD2 matching 7 bases. CDR1 is SGHAT, CDR2 FQNNGV, per germline. The CDR3 totals 15 residues. V was clipped by 1 base and J by 3 bases; unmatched bases: 4. In DNA, the CDR3 is TGTGCCAGCAGCTTAGTTGTGGGGGGGACAGATACGCAGTATTTT. This sequence encodes CASSLVVGGTDTQYF.

This chain connects TRBV7-3 to TRBJ2-1; TRBD1 matches at 8 bases. The CDR3 sequence is 17 residues long. V trimming: 1 base; J trimming: 9 bases; junction bases outside the gene matches: 14. CDR1 is SGHTA and CDR2 is FQGTGA in the germline V gene. CDR3: CASSLRGSANRGAEQFF. As DNA, the CDR3 is TGTGCCAGCAGCTTAAGGGGTAGCGCAAACAGGGGGGCTGAGCAGTTCTTC. The variable domain in full, completed from reference TRBV7-3 and TRBJ2-1, reads GAGVSQTPSNKVTEKGKYVELRCDPISGHTALYWYRQSLGQGPEFLIYFQGTGAADDSGLPNDRFFAVRPEGSVSTLKIQRTERGDSAVYLCASSLRGSANRGAEQFFGPGTRLTVL.

This chain connects TRBV11-2 to TRBJ1-1; D remains ambiguous. With 1 base removed from V and 2 bases from J, the gap between germline ends came to 8 bases. This CDR3 contains 14 residues. Germline V gene sequence: CDR1 SGHAT, CDR2 FQNNGV. As DNA, the CDR3 is TGTGCCAGCAGCTTAGGGCATTTTAACACTGAAGCTTTCTTT. Residues: CASSLGHFNTEAFF.

V usage is TRBV5-6 and J usage is TRBJ2-5; D call uncertain. V gave up 4 bases and J gave up 6 bases, with 7 bases separating them. The CDR3 is 11 residues long. Per the germline V gene, CDR1 is SGHDT and CDR2 is YYEEEE. The CDR3 coding sequence is TGTGCCAGCAGCACTGGGAAGACCCAGTACTTC. It yields the protein CASSTGKTQYF.

About this clone itself: Possible read error: a much larger clone is one base away. Distinct nucleotide sequences in the sample also encode this CDR3. The V and J genes are TRBV7-2 and TRBJ2-7, with D possibly matching TRBD2 (5 bases). V was trimmed by 4 bases and J by 1 base, leaving 11 bases between them. CDR3 length: 14 residues. Germline V lookup: CDR1 SGHTA, CDR2 FQGNSA. The CDR3 DNA sequence: TGTGCCAGCAGCTACCAACGGGATTCCTACGAGCAGTACTTC. Its translation: CASSYQRDSYEQYF.

This chain joins TRBV9 and TRBJ1-2; TRBD1 matches 7 bases. J was trimmed by 7 bases and V by 3 bases; bases with no gene match: 6. The CDR3 has 13 residues. The germline V gene encodes CDR1 SGDLS and CDR2 YYNGEE. CDR3 in amino acids: CASSAWDSGGYTF. The CDR3, as DNA: TGTGCCAGCAGCGCCTGGGACAGCGGTGGCTACACCTTC.

V and J are TRBV11-2 and TRBJ1-2, with a possible D match to TRBD1 (5 bases). Trimming removed 5 bases from V and 1 base from J, with 14 bases in between. CDR1 SGHAT and CDR2 FQNNGV come from the germline V gene. The CDR3 is made up of 15 amino acids. CDR3 DNA sequence: TGTGCCAGCAGCGCCCCCGGGACCGTTAACTATGGCTACACCTTC. Encoded protein: CASSAPGTVNYGYTF.

The CDR3 DNA sequence: TGTGCCAGCCTGTTAGCGGGAGGAGCCTACAATGAGCAGTTCTTC. The encoded protein is CASLLAGGAYNEQFF. This sequence joins TRBV6-1 and TRBJ2-1, with 10 bases that match TRBD2. Looked up from germline, CDR1 is MNHNS and CDR2 is SASEGT. V was pared by 8 bases and J by 2 bases, with 6 bases of the junction left unmatched. The CDR3 runs to 15 residues.

This chain links TRBV19 with TRBJ2-5; either TRBD1 or TRBD2 may fit D (5 bases each). CDR1 LNHDA and CDR2 SQIVND come from the germline V gene (reference sequence). This CDR3 has 17 residues. The ends were cut back, 5 bases at V and 0 bases at J, with 19 bases in the middle. The CDR3 sequence: CASSGGTQRADQETQYF. The CDR3 DNA follows: TGTGCCAGTAGTGGGGGAACGCAGAGGGCTGACCAAGAGACCCAGTACTTC. Supplemented by reference TRBV19 and TRBJ2-5, the full variable domain reads DGGITQSPKYLFRKEGQNVTLSCEQNLNHDAMYWYRQDPGQGLRLIYYSQIVNDFQKGDIAEGYSVSREKKESFPLTVTSAQKNPTAFYLCASSGGTQRADQETQYFGPGTRLLVL.

This clone appeared a few times. The rearrangement uses TRBV6-7 and TRBJ1-3; D is unclear. TRBV6-7 is known as an ORF, though its function is uncertain. CDR3 length: 17 residues. V lost 8 bases, J lost 0 bases, and 20 bases lay in between. This chain's CDR3 is CASSPEVTNFSGNTIYF. CDR3 in DNA: TGTGCCAGCTCCCCAGAAGTAACTAATTTCTCTGGAAACACCATATATTTT.

The chain carries TRBV6-1 and TRBJ2-6; D is unclear. CDR1 MNHNS and CDR2 SASEGT come from the germline V gene. CDR3 size: 14 residues. Deletions cut 7 bases from V and 2 bases from J, with 9 bases between. The chain's CDR3 is CASMVDPGANVLTF. CDR3 nucleotides: TGTGCCAGCATGGTGGATCCTGGGGCCAACGTCCTGACTTTC.

This clone showed up just once. The chain employs TRBV6-4 and TRBJ2-3; D not resolved. Trimming removed 1 base at V and 6 bases at J, with 8 bases between. Germline V gene lookup returns CDR1 MRHNA and CDR2 SNTAGT. The CDR3 has 13 amino acids. CDR3 nucleotide sequence: TGTGCCAGCAGTGACTTGACAAGGGATACGCAGTATTTT. Its protein product is CASSDLTRDTQYF.

The V call is TRBV6-1, the J call TRBJ2-7; a possible D gene is TRBD2 (5 bases). CDR1 is MNHNS, CDR2 SASEGT, per germline. V dropped 2 bases and J dropped 1 base, with 12 bases sitting between them. The CDR3 is made up of 15 amino acids. CDR3 sequence: CASSERGLLSYEQYF. CDR3 sequence (DNA): TGTGCCAGCAGTGAAAGAGGGTTGCTTTCCTACGAGCAGTACTTC.

The rearrangement links TRBV19 to TRBJ1-1; TRBD1 is a possible D gene (5 bases). The V end lost 7 bases, the J end lost 1 base, and 19 bases lay between the germline ends. Germline V gene data show CDR1 as LNHDA and CDR2 as SQIVND (reference sequence). This CDR3 has 16 amino acids. CDR3 amino acids: CASTRGTNLWNTEAFF. The CDR3 coding sequence is TGTGCCAGTACTCGAGGGACGAATTTATGGAACACTGAAGCTTTCTTT.

The rearrangement joins TRBV15 to TRBJ2-6; D remains ambiguous. The CDR3 runs to 14 residues. Germline CDR1 and CDR2: LNHNV and YYDKDF (reference sequence). V lost 6 bases and J 2 bases, leaving 8 bases between the germline ends. CDR3 nucleotides: TGTGCCACCAGGCCGACGGCTGGGGCCAACGTCCTGACTTTC. Translated: CATRPTAGANVLTF.

The V and J genes are TRBV5-6 and TRBJ1-2, with unresolved D. Trimming took 2 bases from V and 2 from J, leaving 10 bases between them. The CDR3 has 14 amino acids. Germline CDR1 SGHDT, CDR2 YYEEEE. The CDR3 is CASSLETVNYGYTF. The DNA of the CDR3 is TGTGCCAGCAGCTTAGAGACGGTGAACTATGGCTACACCTTC.

V is TRBV25-1 and J is TRBJ2-7, with 8 bases identical to TRBD2. In germline, CDR1 is MGHDK, CDR2 SYGVNS. This CDR3 has 13 residues. V lost 5 bases to trimming and J lost 3 bases; unmatched junction nucleotides: 3. The CDR3 reads CASSSSGSYEQYF. The CDR3 DNA reads as TGTGCCAGCAGTTCGAGCGGGAGCTACGAGCAGTACTTC.

This clone was seen at least ten times. This sequence joins TRBV28 and TRBJ2-7; TRBD1 matches at 10 bases. The CDR3 extends over 17 amino acids. Germline CDR1 MDHEN, CDR2 SYDVKM. Trimming at V came to 3 bases and at J to 5 bases, leaving 13 bases not matched to a gene. DNA of the CDR3: TGTGCCAGCAGTTTTTTAGGGACAGGGGAGTTATCTGACGAGCAGTACTTC. Protein: CASSFLGTGELSDEQYF.